This entry lists 14 T cell receptor beta chains sequenced from one sample in a study of vaccination and CD4 T cells after COVID-19. As to treatment: approximately nine-day PBMC culture with coronavirus spike peptide pools or control peptides (ViraFEST assay). For these TCRs, the target antigens are not known. Oncomine TCR Beta short-read sequencing was applied to DNA from cultured CD4+ T cells. TCRdb re-analysed the PCR reads in MiXCR, keeping a single row per CDR3 protein. The table has roughly 22,000 distinct CDR3 sequences, approximately 29% seen once. The sample comprised cultured CD4+ T cells from blood. Every receptor here comes from a human donor with COVID-19.

This sequence joins TRBV5-1 and TRBJ1-5; unclear D gene. Trimming left V 7 bases short and J 0 bases short, with 23 bases between. Germline V gene sequence: CDR1 SGHRS, CDR2 YFSETQ. The CDR3 contains 18 residues. CDR3 amino acids: CASQFTVSVGNSNQPQHF. The CDR3 bases are TGCGCCAGCCAGTTTACAGTATCGGTGGGAAATAGCAATCAGCCCCAGCATTTT. The whole variable domain, remainder taken from reference TRBV5-1 and TRBJ1-5, is KAGVTQTPRYLIKTRGQQVTLSCSPISGHRSVSWYQQTPGQGLQFLFEYFSETQRNKGNFPGRFSGRQFSNSRSEMNVSTLELGDSALYLCASQFTVSVGNSNQPQHFGDGTRLSIL.

The genes are TRBV19 and TRBJ2-6; maybe TRBD2 (5 bases). The V end lost 5 bases, the J end lost 2 bases, and 16 bases lay between the germline ends. This CDR3 comprises 17 residues. CDR1 is LNHDA, CDR2 SQIVND, per germline (reference sequence). The CDR3 DNA reads as TGTGCCAGTAGTGTTACCCCACGAGGGACTGGGGCCAACGTCCTGACTTTC. Translating gives CASSVTPRGTGANVLTF.

This clonotype was seen a few times. The chain links TRBV10-2 to TRBJ1-2; D unresolved. Germline loops: CDR1 WSHSY, CDR2 SAAADI. The CDR3 covers 13 residues. Trimming pared 7 bases from V and 5 bases from J, leaving 14 bases between. The CDR3 sequence: CASTSDLIYGYTF. CDR3 sequence (DNA): TGCGCCAGCACCTCAGACTTGATTTATGGCTACACCTTC.

This clonotype has just a few counts. This chain connects TRBV5-1 to TRBJ2-3; TRBD1 aligns across 7 bases. The trim removed 4 bases at V and 2 bases at J, leaving 13 bases unmatched. Germline CDR1 and CDR2: SGHRS and YFSETQ. The CDR3 is 17 amino acids. CDR3 residues: CASSPKPDRVNTDTQYF. The DNA for the CDR3 is TGCGCCAGCAGCCCGAAACCTGACAGGGTGAACACAGATACGCAGTATTTT.

A note on this clonotype: Sequence at one end of the junction differs from germline and may be a read error. This sequence joins TRBV6-1 and TRBJ1-5; TRBD1 agrees at 8 bases. Germline CDR1 reads MNHNS; CDR2 reads SASEGT. The CDR3 has 14 residues. The CDR3 DNA reads TGTACCAGCAGTGAGGACAGGGTAAATCAGCCCCAGCATTTT. Its protein is CTSSEDRVNQPQHF.

This clonotype appeared a few times. The CDR3 protein is CASSRGDTEAFF. CDR3 bases: TGTGCCAGCAGCCGAGGGGACACTGAAGCTTTCTTT. This sequence joins TRBV6-1 and TRBJ1-1; possibly TRBD1 for D (5 bases). CDR1 is MNHNS, CDR2 SASEGT, per germline. The CDR3 totals 12 residues. The germline V and J ends were trimmed by 6 bases and 3 bases, with 8 bases remaining between them.

The chain recombines TRBV6-1 with TRBJ1-2; the match to TRBD1 covers 10 bases. Germline V gives CDR1 MNHNS, CDR2 SASEGT. The trim removed 7 bases at V and 4 bases at J, leaving 9 bases unmatched. There are 15 residues in the CDR3. The CDR3 bases are TGTGCCAGCACCGGGACAGGGGATGTTCTCTATGGCTACACCTTC. Residues: CASTGTGDVLYGYTF.

This clonotype was picked up one time. The chain recombines TRBV5-1 with TRBJ2-5; a weak D match, TRBD2 (6 bases). The CDR3 runs to 14 residues. Germline lookup yields CDR1 SGHRS and CDR2 YFSETQ. The germline V and J ends were trimmed by 6 bases and 5 bases, with 17 bases remaining between them. The CDR3 spells CASTLGRGGETQYF. The CDR3 coding sequence is TGCGCCAGCACCCTAGGGCGGGGTGGGGAGACCCAGTACTTC.

A few counts support this clonotype. CDR3 DNA: TGTGCCAGTAGTATAGGGGGGACAGGGGTCTACGAGCAGTACTTC. Its protein product is CASSIGGTGVYEQYF. V and J are TRBV19 and TRBJ2-7; 10 bases are shared with TRBD1. Trimming removed 1 base from V and 3 bases from J; junction bases left unmatched: 3. The CDR3 contains 15 residues. Germline loops: CDR1 LNHDA, CDR2 SQIVND (reference sequence).

This clonotype was seen only a few times. The chain couples TRBV5-5 to TRBJ2-5; possibly TRBD1 for D (5 bases). The CDR3 covers 17 residues. Trimming took 0 bases from V and 5 from J, leaving 20 bases between them. Germline V lookup: CDR1 SGHKS, CDR2 YYEKEE (reference sequence). The DNA for the CDR3 is TGTGCCAGCAGCTTGGTTCAGGGCAGGTTCTCCGTGGAGACCCAGTACTTC. It translates to CASSLVQGRFSVETQYF.

By share, this clonotype counts as medium-sized. V gene TRBV15 combines with J gene TRBJ1-5; D call uncertain. Trimming pared 0 bases from V and 7 bases from J, leaving 4 bases between. This CDR3 has 12 amino acids. Germline assignment: CDR1 LNHNV and CDR2 YYDKDF (reference sequence). CDR3 region: CATSRDIQPQHF. The CDR3 region has the DNA TGTGCCACCAGCAGAGACATCCAGCCCCAGCATTTT.

This clonotype was seen a few times. The chain is built from TRBV6-1 and TRBJ2-3, with TRBD2 matching 7 bases. The CDR3 totals 15 residues. J gave up 6 bases and V 10 bases, and 16 bases lay outside the gene matches. Per germline, CDR1 MNHNS and CDR2 SASEGT. The CDR3: CATQFGGEDVDTQYF. CDR3 DNA: TGTGCCACCCAGTTTGGGGGGGAGGATGTTGATACGCAGTATTTT.

The chain links TRBV2 to TRBJ2-3; 12 bases agree with TRBD2. J lost 1 base, V lost 4 bases, and 3 bases had no gene match. Germline lookup yields CDR1 SNHLY and CDR2 FYNNEI. CDR3 size: 16 residues. The DNA for the CDR3 is TGTGCCAGCAGTGCCAGGACTAGCGGGGGCACAGATACGCAGTATTTT. Its protein is CASSARTSGGTDTQYF.

This clonotype occurred a few times. The rearrangement uses TRBV6-5 and TRBJ1-5; D is unclear. V was clipped by 4 bases and J by 3 bases, with 13 bases between them. CDR1 and CDR2 from the germline V gene are MNHEY and SVGAGI. The CDR3 has 15 residues. The CDR3 sequence is CASSSSQQNNQPQHF. CDR3 DNA: TGTGCCAGCAGTTCCAGTCAACAGAACAATCAGCCCCAGCATTTT.